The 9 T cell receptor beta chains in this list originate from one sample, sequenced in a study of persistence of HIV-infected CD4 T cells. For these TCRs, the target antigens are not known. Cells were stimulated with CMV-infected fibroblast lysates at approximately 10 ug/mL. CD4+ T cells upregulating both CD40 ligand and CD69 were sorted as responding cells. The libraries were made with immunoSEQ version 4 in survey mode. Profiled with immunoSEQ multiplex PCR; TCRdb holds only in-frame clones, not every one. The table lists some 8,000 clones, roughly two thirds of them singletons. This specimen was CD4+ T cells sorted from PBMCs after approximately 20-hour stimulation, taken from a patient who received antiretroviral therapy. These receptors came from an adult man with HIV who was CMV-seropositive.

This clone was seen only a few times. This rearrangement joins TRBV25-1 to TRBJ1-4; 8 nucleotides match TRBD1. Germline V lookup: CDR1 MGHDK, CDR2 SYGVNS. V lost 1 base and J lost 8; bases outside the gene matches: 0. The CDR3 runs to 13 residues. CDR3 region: CASSEWDREKLFF. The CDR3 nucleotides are TGTGCCAGCAGTGAATGGGACAGGGAAAAACTGTTTTTT.

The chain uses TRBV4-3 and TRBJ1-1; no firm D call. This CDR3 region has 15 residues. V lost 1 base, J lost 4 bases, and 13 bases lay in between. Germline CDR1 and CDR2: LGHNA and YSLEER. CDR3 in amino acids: CASSQGPSGRTEAFF. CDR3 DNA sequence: TGCGCCAGCAGCCAAGGTCCGTCGGGTCGCACTGAAGCTTTCTTT.

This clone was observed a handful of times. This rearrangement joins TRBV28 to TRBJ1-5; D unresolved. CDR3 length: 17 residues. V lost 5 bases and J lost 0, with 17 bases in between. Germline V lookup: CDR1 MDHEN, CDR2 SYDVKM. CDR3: CASSTRVKGYSNQPQHF. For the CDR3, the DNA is TGTGCCAGCAGTACCCGGGTTAAGGGTTATAGCAATCAGCCCCAGCATTTT.

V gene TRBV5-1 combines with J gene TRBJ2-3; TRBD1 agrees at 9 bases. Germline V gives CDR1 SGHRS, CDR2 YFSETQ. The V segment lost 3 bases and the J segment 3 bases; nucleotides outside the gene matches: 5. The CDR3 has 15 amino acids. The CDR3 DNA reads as TGCGCCAGCAGCTCGGGGACAGGGTGGACAGATACGCAGTATTTT. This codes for CASSSGTGWTDTQYF.

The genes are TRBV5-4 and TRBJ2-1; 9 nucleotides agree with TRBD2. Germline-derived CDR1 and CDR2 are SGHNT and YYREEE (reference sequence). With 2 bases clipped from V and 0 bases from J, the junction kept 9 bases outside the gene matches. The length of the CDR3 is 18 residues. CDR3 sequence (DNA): TGTGCCAGCAGCTTATCAGCGGGAGGTTTAAGCTCCTACAATGAGCAGTTCTTC. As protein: CASSLSAGGLSSYNEQFF.

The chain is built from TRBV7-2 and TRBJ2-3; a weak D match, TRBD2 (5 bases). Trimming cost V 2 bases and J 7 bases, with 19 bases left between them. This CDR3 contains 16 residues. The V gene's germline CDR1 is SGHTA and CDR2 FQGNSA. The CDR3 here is CASSLRSGSLRNTQYF. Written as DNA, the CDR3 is TGTGCCAGCAGCTTACGGTCGGGAAGTTTAAGAAATACGCAGTATTTT.

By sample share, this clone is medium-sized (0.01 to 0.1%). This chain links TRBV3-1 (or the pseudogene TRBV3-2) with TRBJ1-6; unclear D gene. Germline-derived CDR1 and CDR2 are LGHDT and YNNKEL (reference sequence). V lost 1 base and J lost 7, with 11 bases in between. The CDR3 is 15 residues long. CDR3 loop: CASSQGQRSNSPLHF. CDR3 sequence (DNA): TGTGCCAGCAGCCAAGGTCAGAGGAGCAATTCACCCCTCCACTTT.

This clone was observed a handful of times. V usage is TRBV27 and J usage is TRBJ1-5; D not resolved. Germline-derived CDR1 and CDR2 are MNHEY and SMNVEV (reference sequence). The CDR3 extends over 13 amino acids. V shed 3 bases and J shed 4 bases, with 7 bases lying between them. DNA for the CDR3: TGTGCCAGCAGTTTTGTACAGAATCAGCCCCAGCATTTT. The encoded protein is CASSFVQNQPQHF.

In DNA, the CDR3 is TGTGCCAGCCCCAAGGGGGGGACAGGGACCACTGAAGCTTTCTTT. This sequence encodes CASPKGGTGTTEAFF. The rearrangement links TRBV6-5 to TRBJ1-1; TRBD1 matches 9 bases. The trim removed 8 bases at V and 4 bases at J, leaving 11 bases unmatched. From germline, CDR1 is MNHEY and CDR2 SVGAGI. The CDR3 is 15 amino acids.